Given below is one TCR beta chain in context. TCRdb recomputed calls from the 5' RACE reads with MiXCR, one row per CDR3 protein. The sample holds about 250,000 distinct CDR3 sequences, 15% seen once. The source of the sample is a study of T-cell memory formation after mild COVID-19. Trimming pared 3 bases from V and 1 base from J, leaving 5 bases between. Germline assignment: CDR1 MRHNA and CDR2 SNTAGT. The CDR3 length is 13 residues. The rearrangement links TRBV6-4 to TRBJ2-3; D is undetermined. The clonotype originates from an adult woman who had mild COVID-19 (a few samples of this study predate the infection). Cell type and time point are not known. Source material: PBMCs or a T cell subset sorted from them (not recorded which). CDR3 residues: CASSDQGTDTQYF. The CDR3, as DNA: TGTGCCAGCAGTGATCAGGGCACAGATACGCAGTATTTT.